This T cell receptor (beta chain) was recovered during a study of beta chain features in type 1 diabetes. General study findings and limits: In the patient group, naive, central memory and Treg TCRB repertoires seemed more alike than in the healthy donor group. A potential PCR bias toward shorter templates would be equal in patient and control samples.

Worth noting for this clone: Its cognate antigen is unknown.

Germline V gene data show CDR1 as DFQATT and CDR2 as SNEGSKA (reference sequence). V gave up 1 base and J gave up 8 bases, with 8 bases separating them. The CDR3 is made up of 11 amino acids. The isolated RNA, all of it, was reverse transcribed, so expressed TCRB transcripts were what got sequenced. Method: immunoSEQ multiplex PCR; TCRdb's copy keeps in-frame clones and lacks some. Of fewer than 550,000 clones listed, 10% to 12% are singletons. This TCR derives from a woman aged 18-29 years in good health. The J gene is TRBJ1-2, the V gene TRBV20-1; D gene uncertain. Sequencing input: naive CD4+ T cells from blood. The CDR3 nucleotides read TGCAGTGCTAGAGGGACCGGCGGCTACACCTTC. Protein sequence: CSARGTGGYTF.